What follows is one TCR beta chain and its context. This specimen comes from a study of blood T cell repertoires in COVID-19. Trimming took off 6 bases at V and 9 bases at J, with 9 bases between the two ends. Germline CDR1 SEHNR, CDR2 FQNEAQ (reference sequence). The CDR3 has 11 amino acids. Authors' methods: Reference gene primer amplification in the assay estimated nucleated cell counts. Generated by immunoSEQ multiplex PCR, the TCRdb table keeps only in-frame clones and is missing some. D and trimming come from the DNA, and the V and J calls and clone size come from that table. Of approximately 110,000 clones listed, about 85% are singletons.

This chain connects TRBV7-9 to TRBJ1-3; D is undetermined. The clonotype originates from a human donor in a cohort sampled during active COVID-19. The specimen was peripheral blood. Here the CDR3 reads CASRGEPTIYF. CDR3 sequence (DNA): TGTGCCAGCAGAGGAGAGCCCACCATATATTTT.